This T cell receptor beta chain was sequenced for a study of vaccination effects on CD4 cells after COVID-19. Study-wide results and caveats: Late in the post-vaccination period, infection-induced and vaccine-induced clones underwent marked clonal contraction. Only 1 of 255 vaccine-induced clones from healthy vaccinees cross-reacted with common cold coronaviruses.

ViraFEST expansion of antigen-specific CD4+ T cells with viral peptide pools preceded sequencing. The authors isolated CD4+ T cells after about eleven days of culture. Two doses of either BNT162b2 or mRNA-1273 were given to each participant. In culture with 9.5 to 10 IU/ml IL-2 and around 10 ug/ml peptides, PBMC were grown at a few million per well. In the cultures, half the medium was exchanged for IL-2 medium on days 3 and 7. Libraries were prepared by immunoSEQ multiplex PCR; TCRdb keeps only in-frame clonotypes and omits some of them. This table has about 24,000 clones, more than 80% appearing once. A remark on this clone: Its antigen is still unknown.

Germline V CDR1 and CDR2: KGHDR, SFDVKD. V was clipped by 5 bases and J by 2 bases; unmatched bases: 11. This CDR3 has 16 amino acids. V and J are TRBV24-1 and TRBJ2-7; 7 bases are a match to TRBD2. Specimen: CD4+ T cells from PBMCs cultured with SARS-CoV-2 spike peptides, collected after COVID-19 vaccination. The sequence derives from a human donor who received a COVID-19 vaccine. Some clones in this sample may be carry-over from other donors' samples. The CDR3 protein is CATSGGGTPGTYEQYV. As DNA, the CDR3 is TGTGCCACCAGTGGGGGAGGGACTCCGGGGACCTACGAGCAGTACGTC.